The clone carrying this T cell receptor beta chain was observed a few times. Its target is unknown. This CDR3 spans 16 amino acids. Germline V gene lookup returns CDR1 SQVTM and CDR2 ANQGSEA. Trimming took off 3 bases at V and 3 bases at J, with 19 bases between the two ends. This sample was included in a study of T cells in Graves' hyperthyroidism and ophthalmopathy. Study information: Specimen type is peripheral blood, collected at initial diagnosis prior to any treatment.

Study-wide results and caveats: Ophthalmopathy cases were set apart from stable hyperthyroidism by a 13 V-J model. The blood repertoire included most of the expanded thyroid clonotypes above 0.001.

RNA transcripts gave rise to amplified TCR beta CDR3 regions. Researchers ran a first-round RT-PCR on the TCR CDR3 using the HTBI primer set. TCRdb reprocessed the multiplex PCR reads via MiXCR and lists one record per CDR3 protein. The data contain 700,000 or so distinct CDR3 sequences, about a sixth of them seen just once; the ten biggest clones take up approximately 8.4%. Graves' hyperthyroidism is called stable when ophthalmopathy does not progress within 18 months. The chain is built from TRBV29-1 and TRBJ2-3; possibly TRBD2 for D (7 bases). This clonotype was obtained from a man younger than 30 with Graves' hyperthyroidism. The sequenced sample was blood. The CDR3 protein is CSVDFSFKGGTDTQYF. CDR3 sequence (DNA): TGCAGCGTTGACTTCTCTTTCAAGGGGGGGACAGATACGCAGTATTTT.